A selection of T cell receptor beta chains follows, all from one sample in a study of T cell changes during pregnancy in multiple sclerosis. The repertoire was sequenced with immunoSEQ multiplex PCR; TCRdb's copy has only in-frame clones and lacks some. The sample holds 40,000 or so clones, under 95% seen once. Here the sequenced sample was CD4+ T cells from peripheral blood mononuclear cells, taken in the third trimester of pregnancy. The receptors here all came from a female donor in good health, enrolled as a control in a pregnancy study. Both conserved end residues are trimmed from each CDR3.

v_gene	j_gene	CDR3aa
TRBV2	TRBJ1-4	AASRGDEKLF
TRBV5-1	TRBJ2-2	ASSLNYRGGTGELF
TRBV6-6	TRBJ2-1	ASSYLGGPPSNEQF
TRBV19	TRBJ2-1	ASCSGLAPNNEQF
TRBV30	TRBJ1-5	AWRTREFQPQH
TRBV25-1	TRBJ2-5	ASSPSRGWQETQY
TRBV7-7	TRBJ2-5	ASSYKPNRGTQETQY
TRBV28	TRBJ1-5	ASSSLRDQPQH
TRBV9	TRBJ1-3	ASSAVTLGNTIY
TRBV7-6	TRBJ2-7	ASSSPDGTYEQY
TRBV2	TRBJ2-2	ASKEDWVTGELF
TRBV27	TRBJ1-1	ASRQGRAFGTEAF
TRBV19	TRBJ1-5	ASSILSTAYSNQPQH
TRBV7-9	TRBJ2-7	ASSRTGGGGYEQY